The sequence of this T cell receptor beta chain was determined in a study of CDR3 diversity in severe acne. TCRdb analysed the PCR reads with MiXCR anew, one entry per CDR3 protein. The table has approximately 97,000 distinct CDR3 sequences, 51% seen once. The CDR3 length is 16 residues. Germline assignment: CDR1 SEHNR and CDR2 FQNEAQ (reference sequence). V lost 5 bases and J 2 bases, leaving 15 bases between the germline ends. The chain uses TRBV7-9 and TRBJ2-2; weak D call: TRBD2 (5 bases). Sequencing used blood. This TCR derives from a male donor with acne. The CDR3 region is CASSPRVGGNTGELFF. The CDR3 DNA is TGTGCCAGCAGCCCGCGGGTAGGCGGAAACACCGGGGAGCTGTTTTTT.